The 20 T cell receptor beta chains below all came from one sample that was sequenced in a study of blood T cell repertoires in COVID-19. Measured with immunoSEQ multiplex PCR; TCRdb has only the in-frame clones, and not every one. The sample lists 130,000 or so clones, 84% occurring once. The specimen sequenced was PBMCs or T cells enriched from blood (not recorded which). These receptors were collected from a woman in her forties or fifties with acute COVID-19.

The V gene is TRBV3-1 (or the pseudogene TRBV3-2), the J gene TRBJ2-5; D is perhaps TRBD2 (6 bases). The CDR3 length is 18 residues. CDR1 is LGHDT and CDR2 is YNNKEL in the germline V gene (reference sequence). With 4 bases removed from V and 4 bases from J, the gap between germline ends came to 25 bases. CDR3 bases: TGTGCCAGCAGCCCATGGGGACTGGGCGCGGCGGGTGGAGAGACCCAGTACTTC. Amino acid sequence: CASSPWGLGAAGGETQYF.

The chain links TRBV10-3 to TRBJ2-6; maybe TRBD1 (5 bases). Germline V lookup: CDR1 ENHRY, CDR2 SYGVKD. This CDR3 has 15 residues. Trimming shortened V by 2 bases and J by 0 bases, and 5 bases separated the two germline ends. The CDR3 DNA reads TGTGCCATCAGTGAGGACAGCTCTGGGGCCAACGTCCTGACTTTC. It codes for CAISEDSSGANVLTF.

The gene calls are TRBV11-3 and TRBJ2-1, with unresolved D. This CDR3 is built from 11 residues. Germline lookup yields CDR1 SGHNT and CDR2 YENEEA. Between the trimmed V and J ends, which lost 4 bases and 9 bases, there was a span of 7 bases. Here the CDR3 DNA reads TGTGCCAGCAGCTCCGCTAGTGAGCAGTTCTTC. It yields the protein CASSSASEQFF.

This sequence joins TRBV12-5 and TRBJ1-2; 7 bases are a match to TRBD1. V was pared by 6 bases and J by 4 bases, with 14 bases of the junction left unmatched. There are 16 residues in the CDR3. Looked up from germline, CDR1 is LGHNT and CDR2 is FRNRAP. The CDR3 sequence: CASGLLPGQRTYGYTF. The CDR3 DNA reads as TGTGCTAGTGGCTTACTCCCGGGACAGAGGACCTATGGCTACACCTTC.

The chain employs TRBV5-6 and TRBJ2-4, with D possibly being TRBD2 (7 bases). Trimming took 4 bases from V and 8 from J, leaving 19 bases between them. The CDR3 is 15 residues long. Germline-derived CDR1 and CDR2 are SGHDT and YYEEEE. Here the CDR3 reads CASSPVRGGADIQYF. CDR3 DNA: TGTGCCAGCAGCCCGGTAAGGGGGGGTGCGGACATTCAGTACTTC.

This clone was counted a few times. This sequence joins TRBV20-1 and TRBJ1-2; 9 bases align to TRBD1. CDR3 size: 12 residues. Trimming took 3 bases from V and 5 from J; bases not matched to a gene: 1. Germline V gene lookup returns CDR1 DFQATT and CDR2 SNEGSKA (reference sequence). CDR3: CSASGTGYGYTF. CDR3 nucleotides: TGCAGTGCTAGTGGGACAGGGTATGGCTACACCTTC.

In its sample, this clone was seen once. One end of the junction fails to match germline, which may point to a read error. The CDR3 spells CASSQVRTYYDQYF. In nucleotides, the CDR3 is TGCGCCAGCAGCCAAGTTAGGACTTACTACGATCAGTACTTC. The V call is TRBV4-1, the J call TRBJ2-7, with a tentative D call TRBD2 (5 bases). Germline V gives CDR1 MGHRA, CDR2 YSYEKL. This CDR3 region has 14 residues.

The chain carries TRBV5-1 and TRBJ1-6, with 7 positions matching TRBD1. In germline, CDR1 is SGHRS, CDR2 YFSETQ. The junction had 9 bases not matched to a gene; V was cut back by 2 bases and J by 7 bases. This CDR3 spans 16 amino acids. As DNA, the CDR3 is TGCGCCAGCAGCTTAAACCGACAGGGAGAAAATTCACCCCTCCACTTT. Translating it yields CASSLNRQGENSPLHF.

This clone was detected once. This chain uses TRBV7-2 with TRBJ1-1; 8 bases are shared with TRBD1. V gave up 6 bases and J gave up 11 bases; unmatched junction bases: 11. Germline V gene sequence: CDR1 SGHTA, CDR2 FQGNSA. This CDR3 has 13 amino acids. The CDR3 is CASRRGQEAEAFF. CDR3 nucleotides: TGTGCCAGCAGACGGGGACAGGAGGCGGAGGCTTTCTTT.

The V gene is TRBV4-1, the J gene TRBJ2-7; 10 positions match TRBD1. Germline CDR1 reads MGHRA; CDR2 reads YSYEKL. J lost 4 bases, V lost 1 base, and 13 bases had no gene match. The CDR3 spans 18 residues. CDR3 DNA sequence: TGCGCCAGCAGCCAAGGATTGTACCCCGGGACAGGGGAATACGAGCAGTACTTC. Translated: CASSQGLYPGTGEYEQYF.

The chain is built from TRBV5-1 and TRBJ1-4, with D perhaps matching TRBD1 (5 bases). Germline CDR1 reads SGHRS; CDR2 reads YFSETQ. V was trimmed by 3 bases and J by 3 bases, leaving 18 bases between them. The CDR3 contains 17 residues. As DNA, the CDR3 is TGCGCCAGCAGCTACACAGGTTCACCTGTGTCTAATGAAAAACTGTTTTTT. Its translation is CASSYTGSPVSNEKLFF. Full variable domain (outside the CDR3, taken from reference TRBV5-1 and TRBJ1-4): KAGVTQTPRYLIKTRGQQVTLSCSPISGHRSVSWYQQTPGQGLQFLFEYFSETQRNKGNFPGRFSGRQFSNSRSEMNVSTLELGDSALYLCASSYTGSPVSNEKLFFGSGTQLSVL.

This rearrangement joins TRBV7-2 to TRBJ2-1; no firm D call. V was cut by 1 base and J by 4 bases, with 17 bases left in between. The CDR3 runs 17 residues. Germline CDR1 reads SGHTA; CDR2 reads FQGNSA. DNA of the CDR3: TGTGCCAGCAGCTTAGGAGCCTGGGCCGTGTCGTACAATGAGCAGTTCTTC. As protein: CASSLGAWAVSYNEQFF.

There are a few counts of this clone. The rearrangement uses TRBV3-1 (or the pseudogene TRBV3-2) and TRBJ1-4, with a weak D call TRBD1 (6 bases). CDR3 size: 13 residues. V lost 6 bases, J lost 8 bases, and 13 bases lay in between. CDR1 is LGHDT and CDR2 is YNNKEL in the germline V gene (reference sequence). The CDR3 DNA sequence: TGTGCCAGCAGTAACACAGGGACCGAAAAACTGTTTTTT. This gives the protein CASSNTGTEKLFF.

This chain joins TRBV7-2 and TRBJ2-1, with D perhaps TRBD1 (6 bases). The CDR3 runs to 15 residues. Trimming left V 8 bases short and J 1 base short, with 15 bases between. Per the germline V gene, CDR1 is SGHTA and CDR2 is FQGNSA. CDR3 amino acids: CASFRGGSSYNEQFF. CDR3 nucleotides: TGTGCCAGCTTCAGAGGGGGTTCGTCCTACAATGAGCAGTTCTTC.

The chain couples TRBV28 to TRBJ1-3; TRBD1 matches 8 bases. After removal of 7 bases from V and 4 bases from J, the junction contained 12 bases not matched to a gene. CDR1 is MDHEN and CDR2 is SYDVKM in the germline V gene. The length of the CDR3 is 16 residues. CDR3 DNA sequence: TGTGCCAGCACCCCCCCTACAGGGGGATCGGGAAACACCATATATTTT. Amino acid sequence: CASTPPTGGSGNTIYF.

The chain carries TRBV24-1 and TRBJ1-1; 7 nucleotides match TRBD1. This CDR3 spans 13 amino acids. Germline trimming cut 8 bases from V and 2 bases from J; bases unmatched to any gene: 4. Germline CDR1 KGHDR, CDR2 SFDVKD. The CDR3 sequence: CATTQGGNTEAFF. CDR3 nucleotides: TGTGCCACCACCCAGGGGGGAAACACTGAAGCTTTCTTT.

J is TRBJ2-5 and V is TRBV6-5; D may be TRBD1 (6 bases). V gave up 5 bases and J gave up 1 base, with 11 bases separating them. This CDR3 comprises 14 residues. Germline values: CDR1 MNHEY, CDR2 SVGAGI. DNA for the CDR3: TGTGCCAGCAGTCCTACAGGGCCCCAAGAGACCCAGTACTTC. Translation: CASSPTGPQETQYF.

This clone was picked up a small number of times. This rearrangement joins TRBV10-2 to TRBJ2-5, with TRBD1 matching over 9 bases. Germline V lookup: CDR1 WSHSY, CDR2 SAAADI. V lost 7 bases and J lost 2; bases outside the gene matches: 8. This CDR3 has 15 amino acids. CDR3 in amino acids: CASKSDRGWQETQYF. Here the CDR3 DNA reads TGCGCCAGCAAAAGCGACAGGGGGTGGCAAGAGACCCAGTACTTC.

This chain joins TRBV5-6 and TRBJ2-2, with a weak D call TRBD2 (6 bases). Germline assignment: CDR1 SGHDT and CDR2 YYEEEE. Trimming left V 6 bases short and J 1 base short, with 10 bases between. This CDR3 contains 14 residues. The CDR3 reads CASKISGNTGELFF. DNA for the CDR3: TGTGCCAGCAAGATTAGCGGGAACACCGGGGAGCTGTTTTTT.

The V gene is TRBV18, the J gene TRBJ1-5; D is uncertain. Trimming shortened V by 2 bases and J by 0 bases, and 14 bases separated the two germline ends. The CDR3 sequence is 17 residues long. CDR1 and CDR2 from the germline V gene are KGHSH and LQKENI. CDR3 protein: CASSPRAAANSNQPQHF. The CDR3 nucleotides are TGTGCCAGCTCACCAAGAGCGGCCGCGAATAGCAATCAGCCCCAGCATTTT.